This TCR beta chain was found in a study of control samples from healthy donors and cancer patients. Trimming pared 5 bases from V and 4 bases from J, leaving 17 bases between. CDR3 length: 15 residues. Germline V lookup: CDR1 SGHVS, CDR2 FQNEAQ. The repertoire was sequenced with immunoSEQ multiplex PCR; TCRdb's copy has only in-frame clones and lacks some. This table holds about 180,000 clones, roughly 89% found once. The sequence derives from a woman in her forties or fifties in good health. This rearrangement joins TRBV7-8 to TRBJ1-2; D gene ambiguous. Sequencing used blood. In DNA, the CDR3 is TGTGCCAGCAGCCGCTCTCGGTTGGGTCTCTATGGCTACACCTTC. This codes for CASSRSRLGLYGYTF.